This T cell receptor beta chain was captured in a study of beta chain features in type 1 diabetes. Across the whole study: Sorted cells examined across all samples numbered 100 million to 140 million.

As to this clone: The antigen remains undetermined.

The entirety of the isolated RNA underwent reverse transcription, so expressed TCRB transcripts were sequenced. Assay: immunoSEQ multiplex PCR; the TCRdb copy retains only in-frame clones and omits some. Among under 350,000 clones, less than 30% were seen once, and the ten largest hold 0.012%. Trimming cost V 9 bases and J 5 bases; bases outside gene matches: 9. The germline V gene encodes CDR1 SNHLY and CDR2 FYNNEI. The length of the CDR3 is 13 residues. Regarding the study as a whole: TCRB CDR3s were moderately but significantly shorter in Type 1 diabetes patients in all four CD4+ subsets.

Without exception, sorted populations had purity beyond 98%. This TCR was recovered from a woman younger than 45 with type 1 diabetes. The sequencing sample was made of naive CD4+ T cells from blood. V and J are TRBV2 and TRBJ2-5, with 7 bases that match TRBD2. CDR3 DNA: TGTGCCAGGGGACTATCGGCATCGGAGACCCAGTACTTC. Encoded protein: CARGLSASETQYF.